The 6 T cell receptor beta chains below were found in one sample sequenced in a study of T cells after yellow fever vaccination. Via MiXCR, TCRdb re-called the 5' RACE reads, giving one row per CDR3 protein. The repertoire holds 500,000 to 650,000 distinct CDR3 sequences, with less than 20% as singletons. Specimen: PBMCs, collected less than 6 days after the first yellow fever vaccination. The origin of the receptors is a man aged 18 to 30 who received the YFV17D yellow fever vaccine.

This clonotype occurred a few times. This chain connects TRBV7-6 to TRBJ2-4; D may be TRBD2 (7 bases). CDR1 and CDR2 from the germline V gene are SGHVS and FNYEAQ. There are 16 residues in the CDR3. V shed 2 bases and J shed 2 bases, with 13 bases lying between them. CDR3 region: CASSLKGGASKNIQYF. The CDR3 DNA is TGTGCCAGCAGCTTAAAGGGGGGGGCTTCCAAAAACATTCAGTACTTC.

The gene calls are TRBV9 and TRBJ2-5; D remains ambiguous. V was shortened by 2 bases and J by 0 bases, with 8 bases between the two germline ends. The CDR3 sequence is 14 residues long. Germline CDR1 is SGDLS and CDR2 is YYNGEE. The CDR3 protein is CASSVGGYQETQYF. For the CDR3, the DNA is TGTGCCAGCAGCGTCGGTGGGTACCAAGAGACCCAGTACTTC.

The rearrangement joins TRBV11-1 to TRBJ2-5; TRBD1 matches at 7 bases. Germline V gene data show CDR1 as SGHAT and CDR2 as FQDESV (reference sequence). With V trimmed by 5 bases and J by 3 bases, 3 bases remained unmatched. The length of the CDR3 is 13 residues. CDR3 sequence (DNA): TGTGCCAGCAGCCATGGGACAGAAGAGACCCAGTACTTC. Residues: CASSHGTEETQYF. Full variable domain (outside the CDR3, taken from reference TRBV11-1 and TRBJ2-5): EAEVAQSPRYKITEKSQAVAFWCDPISGHATLYWYRQILGQGPELLVQFQDESVVDDSQLPKDRFSAERLKGVDSTLKIQPAELGDSAMYLCASSHGTEETQYFGPGTRLLVL.

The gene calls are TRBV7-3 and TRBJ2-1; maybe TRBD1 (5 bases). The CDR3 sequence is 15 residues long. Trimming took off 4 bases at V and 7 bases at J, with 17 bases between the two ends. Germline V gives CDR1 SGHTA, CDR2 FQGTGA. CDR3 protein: CASSYVIGRVNEQFF. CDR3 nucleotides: TGTGCCAGCAGCTACGTAATCGGCAGGGTGAATGAGCAGTTCTTC.

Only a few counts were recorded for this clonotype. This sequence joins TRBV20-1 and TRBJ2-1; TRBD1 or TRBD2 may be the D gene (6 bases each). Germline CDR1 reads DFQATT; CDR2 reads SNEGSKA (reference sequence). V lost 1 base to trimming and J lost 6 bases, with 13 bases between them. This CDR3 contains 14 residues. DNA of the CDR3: TGCAGTGCTAGAGGGGGGGCCCGGGCCAATGAGCAGTTCTTC. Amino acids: CSARGGARANEQFF.

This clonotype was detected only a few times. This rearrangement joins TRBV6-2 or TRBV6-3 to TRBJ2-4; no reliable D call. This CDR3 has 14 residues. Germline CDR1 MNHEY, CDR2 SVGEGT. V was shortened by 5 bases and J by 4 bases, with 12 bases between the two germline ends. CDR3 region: CASSAPLRKNIQYF. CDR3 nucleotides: TGTGCCAGCAGTGCTCCGTTAAGAAAAAACATTCAGTACTTC.